The 13 T cell receptor beta chains presented below share a single source sample, sequenced in a study of regulatory T cells in long-lasting Graves disease. Construction of the TCR beta libraries employed iRepertoire HTBI primers in conjunction with Arm-PCR of CDR3 regions. TCRdb redid the calling of the multiplex PCR reads with MiXCR, one entry per CDR3 protein. The sample has 300,000 to 500,000 distinct CDR3 sequences; around 20% are singletons. Time point indicated: persistent/refractory GD, antithyroid drugs over 5 years with positive TRAb. The authors made the TCR library using RNA they extracted from PBMCs. Source: peripheral blood mononuclear cells (PBMCs), taken when the disease was refractory, from a patient treated with antithyroid drugs. These receptors originate from a female donor with Graves disease.

This clonotype has a count of ten or more. This chain's CDR3 is CASSQDRSGANEKLFF. The CDR3 nucleotides are TGTGCCAGCAGCCAGGACCGTTCCGGGGCTAATGAAAAACTGTTTTTT. The V gene is TRBV6-1, the J gene TRBJ1-4; D call uncertain. The germline gives CDR1 MNHNS, CDR2 SASEGT. The CDR3 loop spans 16 amino acids. The V gene lost 6 bases and the J gene lost 3 bases, with 17 bases spanning the gap.

V and J are TRBV5-1 and TRBJ1-1; D not resolved. The ends were cut back, 0 bases at V and 7 bases at J, with 7 bases in the middle. Germline CDR1 is SGHRS and CDR2 is YFSETQ. This CDR3 comprises 12 residues. CDR3 protein: CASSLESDEAFF. The CDR3 bases are TGCGCCAGCAGCTTGGAGTCAGATGAAGCTTTCTTT.

CDR3 protein: CASSLNRDYWRERSYEQYF. The CDR3 nucleotides read TGTGCCAGCAGCTTAAACAGGGACTACTGGCGGGAGAGGTCCTACGAGCAGTACTTC. The V gene is TRBV7-3, the J gene TRBJ2-7; weak D call: TRBD2 (7 bases). Germline lookup yields CDR1 SGHTA and CDR2 FQGTGA. V lost 1 base and J lost 1, with 23 bases in between. CDR3 size: 19 residues.

This clonotype was counted a few times. The chain combines TRBV11-2 with TRBJ2-7, with 7 positions matching TRBD2. The CDR3 extends over 14 amino acids. CDR1 and CDR2 (germline): SGHAT, FQNNGV. The V gene end was trimmed by 3 bases and the J gene end by 5 bases; junction bases not matched to a gene: 7. CDR3 loop: CASSFSGPGNEQYF. The CDR3 DNA sequence: TGTGCCAGCAGCTTTAGCGGGCCCGGCAACGAGCAGTACTTC.

V gene TRBV19 combines with J gene TRBJ2-2; 8 bases map to TRBD2. The CDR3 extends over 15 amino acids. Trimming removed 6 bases from V and 4 bases from J; junction bases left unmatched: 7. CDR1 is LNHDA, CDR2 SQIVND, per germline (reference sequence). In DNA, the CDR3 is TGTGCCAGTAGCCACACTAGCGGAGTCACCGGGGAGCTGTTTTTT. Translation gives CASSHTSGVTGELFF.

The chain combines TRBV3-1 with TRBJ1-5; 11 nucleotides line up with TRBD1. CDR3 length: 18 amino acids. Unmatched junction bases numbered 11, after V lost 0 bases and J lost 7 bases. CDR1 is LGHDT and CDR2 is YNNKEL in the germline V gene (reference sequence). The CDR3 protein is CASSQDRTGGLVKQPQHF. CDR3 DNA sequence: TGTGCCAGCAGCCAAGACCGGACAGGGGGCCTTGTTAAACAGCCCCAGCATTTT.

The J gene is TRBJ2-3, the V gene TRBV20-1, with TRBD2 matching 12 bases. This CDR3 comprises 16 residues. Germline loops: CDR1 DFQATT, CDR2 SNEGSKA (reference sequence). The V gene end was trimmed by 0 bases and the J gene end by 4 bases; junction bases not matched to a gene: 5. CDR3 in amino acids: CSARDLAGGPSDTQYF. CDR3 DNA sequence: TGCAGTGCTAGAGACCTAGCGGGAGGGCCTTCAGATACGCAGTATTTT.

This clonotype was observed at least ten times. The gene calls are TRBV12-3 or TRBV12-4 and TRBJ2-7, with 10 bases lining up with TRBD2. CDR3 length equals 14 residues. Germline trimming cut 7 bases from V and 3 bases from J; bases unmatched to any gene: 6. The CDR3 is CASKAGLAVYEQYF. The CDR3 nucleotides are TGTGCCAGCAAAGCCGGACTAGCGGTCTACGAGCAGTACTTC.

With respect to this clonotype: Just one base apart from a much larger clone, this may be a read error. The V and J genes are TRBV6-2 or TRBV6-3 and TRBJ1-5; D is unresolved. The CDR3 sequence is 13 residues long. Per germline, CDR1 MNHEY and CDR2 SVGEGT. CDR3 residues: CASSYARNQPRHF. The DNA for the CDR3 is TGTGCCAGCAGTTACGCCCGCAATCAGCCCCGGCATTTT.

This clonotype came up a few times. The chain recombines TRBV5-1 with TRBJ2-6; 7 bases match TRBD2. The V gene's germline CDR1 is SGHRS and CDR2 YFSETQ. The CDR3 runs 18 residues. Trimming cost V 1 base and J 2 bases; bases outside gene matches: 9. The CDR3 nucleotides read TGCGCCAGCAGCTTGCGTAGTGGGCGGGAGACTGGGGCCAACGTCCTGACTTTC. Amino acids: CASSLRSGRETGANVLTF. Looking up the rest from reference TRBV5-1 and TRBJ2-6 gives the full variable domain: KAGVTQTPRYLIKTRGQQVTLSCSPISGHRSVSWYQQTPGQGLQFLFEYFSETQRNKGNFPGRFSGRQFSNSRSEMNVSTLELGDSALYLCASSLRSGRETGANVLTFGAGSRLTVL.

This clonotype has just a few counts. This sequence joins TRBV12-5 and TRBJ2-2; D is undetermined. The CDR3 runs to 11 residues. The V and J ends lost 5 bases and 4 bases respectively, with 2 bases between them. Germline CDR1 is LGHNT and CDR2 is FRNRAP. The CDR3 DNA sequence: TGTGCTAGTGGTGGCACCGGGGAGCTGTTTTTT. It specifies CASGGTGELFF.

V is TRBV20-1 and J is TRBJ2-1; TRBD2 agrees at 10 bases. This CDR3 has 16 residues. Per the germline V gene, CDR1 is DFQATT and CDR2 is SNEGSKA (reference sequence). The J segment lost 5 bases and the V segment lost 1 base, leaving 8 bases of the junction unmatched. The CDR3, as DNA: TGCAGTGCTAGAGTCCTAGCGGGAGCCTCGGACAATGAGCAGTTCTTC. Its translation: CSARVLAGASDNEQFF.

This chain joins TRBV5-1 and TRBJ2-7, with 7 bases that match TRBD2. This CDR3 comprises 17 residues. V shed 4 bases and J 2 bases; nucleotides not matched to a gene: 15. Per the germline V gene, CDR1 is SGHRS and CDR2 is YFSETQ. The CDR3 is CASSPGGAPLGAYEQYF. CDR3 DNA sequence: TGCGCCAGCAGCCCGGGGGGAGCACCGTTGGGAGCCTACGAGCAGTACTTC.